Listed here is a single T cell receptor (beta chain). Its antigen remains unknown. The PCR used 60 Vbeta and 13 Jbeta primers. Original data processing: The count from a later analysis was 79 million or so unique TCR beta chains, some 12 million of them shared. Assay: immunoSEQ multiplex PCR; the TCRdb copy retains only in-frame clones and omits some. V and J calls and clone size are copied from that table; D and trimming were computed from the DNA. The table shows about 150,000 clones, with roughly 80% occurring only once. These data are taken from a study of cytomegalovirus exposure and HLA in healthy donors. Findings and caveats of the study: Links to common viral pathogens appeared, in a later analysis, for several of the most significant clusters.

The V end lost 4 bases, the J end lost 4 bases, and 10 bases lay between the germline ends. CDR1 and CDR2 (germline): KGHSH, LQKENI. The CDR3 is made up of 14 amino acids. This clonotype originated in a middle-aged woman in good health and CMV-seronegative. The sequenced material came from PBMCs. J is TRBJ2-2 and V is TRBV18; tentative D call: TRBD2 (6 bases). The CDR3 loop is CASSLAGLTGELFF. CDR3 nucleotides: TGTGCCAGCTCACTCGCGGGGCTCACCGGGGAGCTGTTTTTT.